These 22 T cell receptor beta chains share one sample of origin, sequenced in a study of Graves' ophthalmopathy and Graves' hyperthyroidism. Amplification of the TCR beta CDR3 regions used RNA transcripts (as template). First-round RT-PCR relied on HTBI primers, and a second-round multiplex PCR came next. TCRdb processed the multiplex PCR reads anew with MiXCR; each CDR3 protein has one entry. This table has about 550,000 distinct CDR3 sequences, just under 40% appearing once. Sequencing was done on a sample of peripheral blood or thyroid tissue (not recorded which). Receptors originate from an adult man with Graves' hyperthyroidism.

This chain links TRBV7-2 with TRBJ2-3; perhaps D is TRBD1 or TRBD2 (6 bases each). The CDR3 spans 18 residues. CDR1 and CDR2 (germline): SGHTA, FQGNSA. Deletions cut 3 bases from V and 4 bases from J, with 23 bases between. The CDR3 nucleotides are TGTGCCAGCAGCTTCCGAACCACCACACGGGGGCGCCCAGATACGCAGTATTTT. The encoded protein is CASSFRTTTRGRPDTQYF.

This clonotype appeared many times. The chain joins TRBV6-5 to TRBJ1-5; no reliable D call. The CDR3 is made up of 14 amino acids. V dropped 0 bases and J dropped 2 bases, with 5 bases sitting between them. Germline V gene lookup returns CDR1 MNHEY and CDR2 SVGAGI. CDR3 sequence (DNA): TGTGCCAGCAGTTACTCCGCTGGCAATCAGCCCCAGCATTTT. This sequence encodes CASSYSAGNQPQHF.

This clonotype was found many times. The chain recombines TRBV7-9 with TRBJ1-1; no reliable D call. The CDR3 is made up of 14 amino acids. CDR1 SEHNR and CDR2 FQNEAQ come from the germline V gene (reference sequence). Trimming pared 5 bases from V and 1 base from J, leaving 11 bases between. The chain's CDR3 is CASSTRPANTEAFF. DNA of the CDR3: TGTGCCAGCAGCACACGACCAGCGAACACTGAAGCTTTCTTT.

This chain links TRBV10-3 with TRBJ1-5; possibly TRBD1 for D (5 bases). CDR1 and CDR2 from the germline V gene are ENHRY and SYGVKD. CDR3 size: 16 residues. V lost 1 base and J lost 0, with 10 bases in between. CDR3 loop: CAISEYRTNSNQPQHF. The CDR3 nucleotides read TGTGCCATCAGTGAGTATAGGACAAATAGCAATCAGCCCCAGCATTTT.

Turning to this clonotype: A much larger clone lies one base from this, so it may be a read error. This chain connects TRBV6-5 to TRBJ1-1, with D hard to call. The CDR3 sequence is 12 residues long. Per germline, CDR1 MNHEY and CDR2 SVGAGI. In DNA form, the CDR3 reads TGTGCCATCAGTGAGGGATTCGCTGAAGCTTTCTTT. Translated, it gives CAISEGFAEAFF.

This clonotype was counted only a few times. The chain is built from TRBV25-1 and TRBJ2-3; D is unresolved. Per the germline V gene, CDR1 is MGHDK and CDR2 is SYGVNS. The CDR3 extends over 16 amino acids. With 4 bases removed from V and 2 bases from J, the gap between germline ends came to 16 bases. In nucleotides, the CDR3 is TGTGCCAGCAGTGGCTATGGGTGGCAGAACACAGATACGCAGTATTTT. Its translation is CASSGYGWQNTDTQYF.

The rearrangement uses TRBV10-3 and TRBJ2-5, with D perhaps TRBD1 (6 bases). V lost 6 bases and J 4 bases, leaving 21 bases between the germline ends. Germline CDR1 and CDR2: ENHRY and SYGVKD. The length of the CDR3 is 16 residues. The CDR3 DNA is TGTGCCATCAGAAAAAACAGGGATGGTTGGGGAGAGACCCAGTACTTC. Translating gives CAIRKNRDGWGETQYF.

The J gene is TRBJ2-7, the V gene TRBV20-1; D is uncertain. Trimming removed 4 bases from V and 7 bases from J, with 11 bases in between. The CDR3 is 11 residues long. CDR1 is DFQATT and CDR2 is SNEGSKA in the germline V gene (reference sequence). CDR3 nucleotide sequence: TGCAGTGCTAACACTCCTGGGGAGCAGTACTTC. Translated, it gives CSANTPGEQYF.

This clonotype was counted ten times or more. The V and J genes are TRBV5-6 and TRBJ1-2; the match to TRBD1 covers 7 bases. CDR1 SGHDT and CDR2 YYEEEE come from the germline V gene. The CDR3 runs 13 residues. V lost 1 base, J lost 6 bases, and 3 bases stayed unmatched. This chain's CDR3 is CASSLPGGNGYTF. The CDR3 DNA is TGTGCCAGCAGCTTGCCAGGGGGAAATGGCTACACCTTC. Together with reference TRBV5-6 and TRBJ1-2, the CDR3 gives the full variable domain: DAGVTQSPTHLIKTRGQQVTLRCSPKSGHDTVSWYQQALGQGPQFIFQYYEEEERQRGNFPDRFSGHQFPNYSSELNVNALLLGDSALYLCASSLPGGNGYTFGSGTRLTVV.

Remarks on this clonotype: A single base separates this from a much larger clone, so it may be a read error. The CDR3 sequence is CAGSYSALGEQYF. In nucleotides, the CDR3 is TGTGCCGGCAGTTACTCGGCGCTGGGGGAGCAGTACTTC. V and J are TRBV6-2 or TRBV6-3 and TRBJ2-7; no clear D gene. The CDR3 runs to 13 residues. The germline V gene has CDR1 MNHEY and CDR2 SVGEGT.

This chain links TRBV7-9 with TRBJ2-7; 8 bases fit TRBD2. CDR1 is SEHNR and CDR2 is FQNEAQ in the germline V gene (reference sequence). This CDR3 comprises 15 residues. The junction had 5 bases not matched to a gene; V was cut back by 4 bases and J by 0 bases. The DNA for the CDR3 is TGTGCCAGCAGCTCCTCTCGGGGGGGCTCCTACGAGCAGTACTTC. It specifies CASSSSRGGSYEQYF. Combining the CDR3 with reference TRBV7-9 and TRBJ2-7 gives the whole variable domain DTGVSQNPRHKITKRGQNVTFRCDPISEHNRLYWYRQTLGQGPEFLTYFQNEAQLEKSRLLSDRFSAERPKGSFSTLEIQRTEQGDSAMYLCASSSSRGGSYEQYFGPGTRLTVT.

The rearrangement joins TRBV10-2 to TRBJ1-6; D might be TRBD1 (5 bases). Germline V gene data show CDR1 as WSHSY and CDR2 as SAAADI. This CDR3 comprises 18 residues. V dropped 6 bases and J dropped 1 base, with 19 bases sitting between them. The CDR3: CASSQPIGGESYNSPLHF. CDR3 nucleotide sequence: TGCGCCAGCAGCCAACCAATTGGAGGGGAGTCCTATAATTCACCCCTCCACTTT.

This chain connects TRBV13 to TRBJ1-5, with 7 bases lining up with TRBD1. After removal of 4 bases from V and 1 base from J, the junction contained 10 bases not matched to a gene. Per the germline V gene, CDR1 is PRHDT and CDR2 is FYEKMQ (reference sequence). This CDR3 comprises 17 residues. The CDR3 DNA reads TGTGCCAGCAGCTCAAAATACAGGGGCGGGAGCAATCAGCCCCAGCATTTT. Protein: CASSSKYRGGSNQPQHF.

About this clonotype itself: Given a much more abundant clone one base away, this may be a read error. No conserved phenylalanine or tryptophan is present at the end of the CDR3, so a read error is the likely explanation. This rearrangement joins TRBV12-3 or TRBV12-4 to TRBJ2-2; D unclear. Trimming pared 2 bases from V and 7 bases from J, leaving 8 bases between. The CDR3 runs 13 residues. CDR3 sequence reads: CASSLRVDGELFL. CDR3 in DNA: TGTGCCAGCAGTTTAAGGGTTGACGGGGAGCTGTTTTTA.

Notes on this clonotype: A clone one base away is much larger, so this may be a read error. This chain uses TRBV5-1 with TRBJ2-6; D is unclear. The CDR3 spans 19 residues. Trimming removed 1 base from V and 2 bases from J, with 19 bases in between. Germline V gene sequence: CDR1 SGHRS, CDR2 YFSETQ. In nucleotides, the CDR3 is TGCGCCAGCAGCTTGAGCTGGAGCGAACCGATCCCTGGGGCCAACGTCCTGACTTTC. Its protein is CASSLSWSEPIPGANVLTF.

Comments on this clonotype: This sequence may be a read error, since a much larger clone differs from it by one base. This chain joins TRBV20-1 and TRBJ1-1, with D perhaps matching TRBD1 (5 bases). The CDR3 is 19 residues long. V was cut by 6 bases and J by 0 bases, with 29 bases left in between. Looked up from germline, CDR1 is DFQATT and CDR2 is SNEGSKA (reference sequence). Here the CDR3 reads CSAPSQAGQWEDMNTEAFF. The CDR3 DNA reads TGCAGTGCCCCATCCCAGGCGGGTCAATGGGAGGACATGAACACTGAAGCTTTCTTT.

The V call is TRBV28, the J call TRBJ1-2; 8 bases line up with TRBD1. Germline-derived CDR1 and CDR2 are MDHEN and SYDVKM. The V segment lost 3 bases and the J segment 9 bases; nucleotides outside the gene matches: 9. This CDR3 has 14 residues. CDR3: CASSFPGTGYSYTF. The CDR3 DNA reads TGTGCCAGCAGTTTTCCCGGGACAGGATATAGCTACACCTTC.

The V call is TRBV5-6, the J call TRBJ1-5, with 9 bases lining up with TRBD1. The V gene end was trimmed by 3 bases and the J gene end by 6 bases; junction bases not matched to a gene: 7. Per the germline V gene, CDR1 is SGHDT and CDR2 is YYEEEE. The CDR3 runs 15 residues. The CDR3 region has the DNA TGTGCCAGCAGCTACGGGACAGGGATGGGTCAGCCCCAGCATTTT. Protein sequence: CASSYGTGMGQPQHF.

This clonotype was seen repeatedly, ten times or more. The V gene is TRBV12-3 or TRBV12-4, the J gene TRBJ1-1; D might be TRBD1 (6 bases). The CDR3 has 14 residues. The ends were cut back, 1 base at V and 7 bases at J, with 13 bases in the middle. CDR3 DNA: TGTGCCAGCAGTTTAGGGGGACACAGCATTGAAGCTTTCTTT. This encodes CASSLGGHSIEAFF.

The CDR3 nucleotides read TGTGCCAGCAGCATACGACGACAGGACTATGGCTACACCTTC. Protein: CASSIRRQDYGYTF. J is TRBJ1-2 and V is TRBV7-9, with D perhaps TRBD1 (6 bases). Per the germline V gene, CDR1 is SEHNR and CDR2 is FQNEAQ (reference sequence). CDR3 length: 14 amino acids. Trimming took 5 bases from V and 3 from J, leaving 13 bases between them.

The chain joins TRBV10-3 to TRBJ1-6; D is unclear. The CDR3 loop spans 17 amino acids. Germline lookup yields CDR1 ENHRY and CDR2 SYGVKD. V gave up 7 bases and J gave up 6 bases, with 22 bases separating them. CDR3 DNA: TGTGCCATCACCAACGCTAGCGCCCAAGTGGCTAATTCACCCCTCCACTTT. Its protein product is CAITNASAQVANSPLHF.

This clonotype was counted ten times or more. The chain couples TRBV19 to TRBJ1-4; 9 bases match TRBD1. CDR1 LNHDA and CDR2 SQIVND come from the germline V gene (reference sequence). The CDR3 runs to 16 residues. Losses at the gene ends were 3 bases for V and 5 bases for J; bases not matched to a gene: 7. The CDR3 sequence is CASSIGSGQGNEKLFF. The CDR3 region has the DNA TGTGCCAGTAGTATCGGATCTGGACAGGGGAATGAAAAACTGTTTTTT.